This TCR beta chain stems from a study of cytomegalovirus exposure and HLA in healthy donors. Study observations and caveats: Presence/absence analyses took donor sequencing depth as roughly uniform.

The primer mix had 60 Vbeta and 13 Jbeta primers. TCRdb keeps only in-frame clones here, not all; method: immunoSEQ multiplex PCR. The sample has 180,000 or so clones, roughly a tenth seen once. The table lists this clone with many counts. The antigen is not known. While unrecorded immune exposures were likely, the donors were nominally healthy when sampled. There are 18 residues in the CDR3. Germline V gene data show CDR1 as MNHNS and CDR2 as SASEGT. With 4 bases clipped from V and 0 bases from J, the junction kept 8 bases outside the gene matches. The rearrangement uses TRBV6-1 and TRBJ2-6, with 8 bases lining up with TRBD1. The sequencing input was PBMCs. The receptor was derived from a young woman in good health and CMV-seropositive. The CDR3 DNA follows: TGTGCCAGCAGTGGACAGGGGACAACTTACTCTGGGGCCAACGTCCTGACTTTC. This sequence encodes CASSGQGTTYSGANVLTF.